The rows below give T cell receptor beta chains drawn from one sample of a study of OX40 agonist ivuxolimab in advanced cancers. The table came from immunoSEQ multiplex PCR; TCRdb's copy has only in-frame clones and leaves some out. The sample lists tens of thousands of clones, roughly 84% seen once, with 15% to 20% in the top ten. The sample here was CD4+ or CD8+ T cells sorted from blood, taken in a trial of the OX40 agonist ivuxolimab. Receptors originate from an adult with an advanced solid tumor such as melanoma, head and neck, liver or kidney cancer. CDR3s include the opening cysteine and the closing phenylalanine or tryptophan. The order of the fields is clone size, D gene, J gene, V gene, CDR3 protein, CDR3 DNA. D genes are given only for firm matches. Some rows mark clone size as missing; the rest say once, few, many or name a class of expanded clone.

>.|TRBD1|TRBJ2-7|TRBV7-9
CASSSDRGNEQYF
TGTGCCAGCAGCTCCGACAGGGGAAACGAGCAGTACTTC
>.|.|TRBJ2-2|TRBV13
CASSLLFRNGELFF
TGTGCCAGCAGCTTATTATTCCGTAACGGGGAGCTGTTTTTT
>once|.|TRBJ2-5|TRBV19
CASSISQKETQYF
TGTGCCAGTAGTATTAGCCAGAAAGAGACCCAGTACTTC
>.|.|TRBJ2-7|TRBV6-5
CASSLGRGAYEQYF
TGTGCCAGCAGTCTCGGCAGGGGGGCCTACGAGCAGTACTTC
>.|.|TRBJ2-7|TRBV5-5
CASSLAGRVGEQYF
TGTGCCAGCAGCTTGGCCGGCAGGGTCGGCGAGCAGTACTTC
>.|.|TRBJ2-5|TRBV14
CASSQEETQYF
TGTGCCAGCAGCCAAGAAGAGACCCAGTACTTC
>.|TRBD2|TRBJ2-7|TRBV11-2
CASSFRGRAYEQYF
TGTGCCAGCAGCTTCCGGGGGAGGGCCTACGAGCAGTACTTC
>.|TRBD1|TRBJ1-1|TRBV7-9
CASSYPKLTGGDTEAFF
TGTGCCAGCAGCTACCCCAAGTTGACAGGGGGGGACACTGAAGCTTTCTTT
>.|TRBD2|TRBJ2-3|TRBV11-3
CASSFPNREGGGDTQYF
TGTGCCAGCAGCTTCCCCAATCGGGAGGGAGGGGGAGATACGCAGTATTTT
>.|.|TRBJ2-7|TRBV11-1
CASSLGASTYEQYF
TGTGCCAGCAGCTTAGGGGCATCGACCTACGAGCAGTACTTC
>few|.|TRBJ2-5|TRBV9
CASSVTSEQETQYF
TGTGCCAGCAGCGTGACTAGTGAACAAGAGACCCAGTACTTC
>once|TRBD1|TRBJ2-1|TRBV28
CASYGQVTYNEQFF
TGTGCCAGCTACGGACAGGTCACCTACAATGAGCAGTTCTTC
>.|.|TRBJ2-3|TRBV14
CASSQGRYWKGTDTQYF
TGTGCCAGCAGCCAAGGACGATACTGGAAGGGCACAGATACGCAGTATTTT
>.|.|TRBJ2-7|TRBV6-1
CASSEWVRGEQYF
TGTGCCAGCAGTGAATGGGTTCGGGGAGAGCAGTACTTC
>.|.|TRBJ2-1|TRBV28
CASIQSGSYNEQFF
TGTGCCAGCATTCAGAGCGGGTCATACAATGAGCAGTTCTTC
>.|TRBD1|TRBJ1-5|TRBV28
CASRPGQGVNQPQHF
TGTGCCAGCAGACCGGGACAGGGTGTAAATCAGCCCCAGCATTTT
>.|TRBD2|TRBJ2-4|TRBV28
CASPPSGGGDPLAKNIQYF
TGTGCCAGTCCTCCTTCGGGAGGGGGTGACCCATTAGCCAAAAACATTCAGTACTTC
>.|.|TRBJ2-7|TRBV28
CATHQSGTPFWYEQYF
TGTGCCACCCACCAGTCCGGGACCCCCTTTTGGTACGAGCAGTACTTC
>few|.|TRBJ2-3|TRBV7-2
CASSLALAVRTDTQYF
TGTGCCAGCAGCTTAGCGTTGGCGGTTCGCACAGATACGCAGTATTTT
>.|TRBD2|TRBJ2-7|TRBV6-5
CASSGGSSYEQYF
TGTGCCAGCAGTGGCGGGAGCTCCTACGAGCAGTACTTC
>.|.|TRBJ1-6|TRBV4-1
CASSHLAVGRRGSPLHF
TGCGCCAGCAGCCATCTCGCCGTCGGCAGGCGCGGTTCACCCCTCCACTTT
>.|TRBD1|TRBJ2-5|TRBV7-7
CASSPTGVQETQYF
TGTGCTAGCAGCCCAACAGGGGTCCAAGAGACCCAGTACTTC
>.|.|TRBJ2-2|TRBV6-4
CASSDSLNTGELFF
TGTGCCAGCAGTGACAGTTTGAACACCGGGGAGCTGTTTTTT
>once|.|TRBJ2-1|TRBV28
CASMGSSREQFF
TGTGCCAGCATGGGTAGTTCCAGAGAGCAGTTCTTC
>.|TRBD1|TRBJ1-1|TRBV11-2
CASSLDRAGQGWMNTEAFF
TGTGCCAGCAGCTTAGATCGGGCGGGACAGGGGTGGATGAACACTGAAGCTTTCTTT
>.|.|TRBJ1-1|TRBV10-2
CASRAPGGEGEAFF
TGCGCCAGCAGAGCCCCCGGGGGCGAGGGTGAAGCTTTCTTT
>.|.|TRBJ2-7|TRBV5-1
CASSLGVSYEQYF
TGCGCCAGCAGCTTGGGTGTCAGCTACGAGCAGTACTTC
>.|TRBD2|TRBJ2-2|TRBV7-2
CASSFTSGRDTGELFF
TGTGCCAGCAGCTTTACTAGCGGGAGGGACACCGGGGAGCTGTTTTTT
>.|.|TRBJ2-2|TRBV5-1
CASSLAELYTGELFF
TGCGCCAGCAGCTTGGCCGAGCTATACACCGGGGAGCTGTTTTTT
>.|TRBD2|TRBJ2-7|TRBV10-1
CASSRGAVEREKQYF
TGCGCCAGCAGTAGAGGAGCCGTAGAGCGGGAGAAGCAGTACTTC
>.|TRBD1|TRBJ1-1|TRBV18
CASHPGTGGVLDTEAFF
TGTGCCAGCCACCCCGGGACAGGGGGCGTTTTGGACACTGAAGCTTTCTTT
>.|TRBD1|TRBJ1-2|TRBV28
CASSPPSPQGVLYGYTF
TGTGCCAGCAGTCCCCCCTCTCCTCAGGGGGTCCTCTATGGCTACACCTTC
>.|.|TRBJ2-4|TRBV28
CASSLDRGGIAKNIQYF
TGTGCCAGCAGTTTAGACAGGGGAGGGATAGCCAAAAACATTCAGTACTTC
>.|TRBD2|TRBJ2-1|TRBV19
CASSISASGTYNEQFF
TGTGCCAGTAGTATTTCGGCTAGCGGGACCTACAATGAGCAGTTCTTC
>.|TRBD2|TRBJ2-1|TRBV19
CASSTQATSGSSYNEQFF
TGTGCCAGTAGCACCCAAGCGACTAGCGGGAGCTCCTACAATGAGCAGTTCTTC
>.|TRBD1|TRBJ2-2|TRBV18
CASSPPTGANTGELFF
TGTGCCAGCTCACCACCTACAGGGGCGAACACCGGGGAGCTGTTTTTT
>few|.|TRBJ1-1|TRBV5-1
CASRQELNTEAFF
TGCGCCAGCAGGCAGGAGTTGAACACTGAAGCTTTCTTT
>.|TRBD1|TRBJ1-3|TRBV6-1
CASQQGVPGNTIYF
TGTGCCAGCCAACAGGGGGTGCCAGGAAACACCATATATTTT
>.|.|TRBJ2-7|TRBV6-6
CASSYPGYEQYF
TGTGCCAGCAGTTACCCTGGGTACGAGCAGTACTTC
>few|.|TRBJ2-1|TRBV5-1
CASSLTPGFGNEQFF
TGCGCCAGCAGCTTGACACCTGGGTTCGGCAATGAGCAGTTCTTC
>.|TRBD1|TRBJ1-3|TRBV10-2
CASSGDSGPWDTIYF
TGCGCCAGCAGTGGGGACAGCGGCCCTTGGGACACCATATATTTT